A selection of T cell receptor beta chains follows, all from one sample in a study of T cell repertoires in ileal Crohn's disease. Data came from immunoSEQ multiplex PCR; TCRdb stores just in-frame clones and leaves some out. The table has about 7,200 clones, roughly 81% seen once. Sequencing was carried out using ileal tissue. The receptors come from an adult with Crohn's disease. The CDR3 runs from the conserved cysteine through the conserved F or W. The D gene is left open where the match is weak. Size values are once, few and many counts, or a class for expanded clones, and some rows have none.

j_call	clone_size	cdr3_length	v_call	d_call	cdr3_aa	cdr3_nt
TRBJ2-1	-	17	TRBV18	-	CASSEVRQVSSYNEQFF	TGTGCCAGCTCCGAAGTCCGACAGGTTAGCTCCTACAATGAGCAGTTCTTC
TRBJ1-4	-	12	TRBV6-1	-	CASSDRDEKLFF	TGTGCCAGCAGTGATAGGGATGAAAAACTGTTTTTT
TRBJ2-3	-	16	TRBV9	-	CASSVALRLRNNTQYF	TGTGCCAGCAGCGTAGCTCTCAGACTGCGGAACAATACGCAGTATTTT
TRBJ2-6	-	15	TRBV6-5	-	CASSSGFSGANVPTF	TGTGCCAGCAGCTCGGGGTTCTCTGGGGCCAACGTCCCGACTTTC
TRBJ2-7	-	15	TRBV7-3	-	CASASGPGRGYEQYF	TGTGCCAGCGCATCAGGCCCGGGACGAGGCTACGAGCAGTACTTC
TRBJ2-3	few	15	TRBV2	TRBD1	CASAGLGQPSDTQYF	TGTGCCAGCGCCGGTTTGGGACAGCCTTCAGATACGCAGTATTTT
TRBJ1-5	-	11	TRBV29-1	-	CSVGEGQPQHF	TGCAGCGTTGGGGAGGGGCAGCCCCAGCATTTT
TRBJ1-5	-	14	TRBV28	-	CASTRDKITGPQHF	TGTGCCAGCACCCGGGACAAAATAACGGGGCCCCAGCATTTT
TRBJ1-1	few	15	TRBV7-2	TRBD1	CASSRRQGGNTEAFF	TGTGCCAGCAGCCGCCGACAGGGGGGGAACACTGAAGCTTTCTTT
TRBJ2-5	-	16	TRBV7-3	-	CASSLTPGSLQETQYF	TGTGCCAGCAGCTTAACCCCGGGGAGCTTACAAGAGACCCAGTACTTC
TRBJ1-5	-	14	TRBV11-2	-	CASSLAGGNQPQHF	TGTGCCAGCAGCTTAGCAGGGGGCAATCAGCCCCAGCATTTT
TRBJ2-1	-	15	TRBV6-4	-	CASSDESSGANEQFF	TGTGCCAGCAGTGACGAATCATCGGGGGCGAATGAGCAGTTCTTC
TRBJ2-3	-	13	TRBV6-6	TRBD1	CASGRQGVDTQYF	TGTGCCAGCGGGCGACAGGGGGTAGATACGCAGTATTTT
TRBJ2-3	-	13	TRBV7-2	-	CASSLQRLDTQYF	TGTGCCAGCAGCTTGCAGCGGTTAGATACGCAGTATTTT
TRBJ2-7	-	13	TRBV6-5	TRBD1	CASRLDRGFEQYF	TGTGCCAGCAGGTTAGACAGGGGCTTCGAGCAGTACTTC